What follows is one TCR beta chain and its context. As yet, its antigen is unknown. The record originates from a study of CXCR3-negative and CXCR3-positive naive CD8 T cells. Study in general: The TRB read total, about 135 million, broke down to about 1.5 +/- 0.3 million reads per library. General study results and limits: Surface CD5 matched across naive subsets, and TRB CDR3 properties served to infer TCR strength.

From germline, CDR1 is DFQATT and CDR2 SNEGSKA (reference sequence). There are 14 residues in the CDR3. UMI-labeled 5' RACE TRB cDNA libraries were prepared from the cells. TCRdb reanalyzed the 5' RACE reads, giving one entry per CDR3 protein sequence and no DNA. This sample's clone table lists tens of thousands of distinct CDR3 sequences. CD45RO-CCR7+CD27+CD95- was the phenotype of naive CD8+ T cells. The chain employs TRBV20-1 and TRBJ2-7; absent DNA, TCRdb's TRBD1 call cannot be checked. Material for sequencing was naive CXCR3- CD8+ T cells from blood. The subset here: CD45RO-CCR7+CD27+CD95- naive CD8+ T cells lacking CXCR3 (TNR3-). The receptor was derived from a human donor in good health. Some clones in this sample may be carry-over from other donors' samples. The CDR3 region is CSARGLDRSYEQYF.